This record covers a single T cell receptor beta chain. Its antigen is not yet known. Nothing much larger sits one base from this clone, and base qualities are not available. For CDR1 and CDR2, the germline V gene (reference sequence) lists LGHDT and YNNKEL. The CDR3 runs 16 amino acids, cysteine and phenylalanine included. Only the CDR3 DNA stays, 48 bases, in frame from base 1. The germline V end is reduced by 2 bases and the J end by 8 bases; junction bases left unmatched: 14. TCR alpha and beta CDR3 regions were amplified with the iRepertoire nested amplicon-rescue multiplex PCR (arm-PCR) platform from RNA. One-step reverse transcription and amplification used about 90-400 ng of tissue mRNA or PBMC total RNA as input. Following bead purification, Illumina adapters were added by a secondary multiplex PCR, and libraries between 200 and 400 bp were gel-purified. Internal 6-nucleotide barcodes were carried by the libraries and were used for demultiplexing. Sequencing of libraries was performed on an Illumina MiSeq with 2x220 or 2x250 nucleotide paired-end reads. In the original analysis: Paired reads were merged using FLASH 1.2.11 and aligned with BWA-MEM to the GRCh37 human genome, and TRA and TRB reads were then extracted. V and J assignment used an IMGT-derived reference of cassette sequences and CDR3 motifs that included pseudogenes. Reads were translated in three frames, and productive CDR3s were defined as those with a C...FGXG motif and no stop codons. A clonotype was defined as a unique combination of a V-J cassette pair and a CDR3 amino acid sequence. Reads were filtered by Hamming distance, thresholded by each sample's sequence error rate in mapped regions. The public reads were run again by TCRdb, first through fastp at Q25 and then through MiXCR, and only productive beta chains were kept. A single entry per CDR3 protein holds the most common genes and DNA from its merged rows. What appears here as the V and J calls and clone size reflects TCRdb's work, not the paper's. Present in this sample are about 22,000 distinct CDR3 sequences, 20% to 25% of which were seen just once. Of the sample, around 12% falls within the top ten clones.

These data belong to a study of glioma-infiltrating T cells (dated by TCRdb to the mid-2010s). In the study overall: Glioma tissue, non-neoplastic brain tissue and matched peripheral blood mononuclear cells were used as sources from which TCR alpha- and beta-chain repertoires were sequenced. To measure divergence between tissue and blood T-cell populations, each tissue-infiltrating repertoire was compared with the peripheral blood repertoire of the same patient. The paired cohort was made up of three low-grade glioma patients, about 8 primary glioblastoma patients and three non-glioma patients who contributed non-neoplastic brain tissue.

Here is what the overall study found, with its caveats: Group comparisons were based on small numbers of patients: three non-neoplastic, three low-grade glioma and several glioblastoma patients. VJ-independent divergence between tissue and blood was lower than expected in non-neoplastic patients but higher than expected in all gliomas, particularly low-grade gliomas. Tissue and blood shared very few CDR3 sequences, a result attributed to high CDR3 diversity and limited sampling.

The TCR was taken from a human donor with low-grade glioma or glioblastoma, undergoing nonglioma brain surgery, or in good health (not recorded which). The sequencing sample was made of glioma tissue, nonneoplastic brain tissue, or PBMCs (not recorded which). Recombination joined TRBV3-1 with TRBJ1-2; 7 of the junction bases match TRBD1. The base sequence is TGTGCCAGCAGCCAAAGTAAGACGACAGGGACGAGCGGCTACACCTTC. The translation is CASSQSKTTGTSGYTF.